Listed here are 16 T cell receptor beta chains from one sample, sequenced in a study of OX40 agonist ivuxolimab in advanced cancers. Libraries were prepared by immunoSEQ multiplex PCR; TCRdb keeps only in-frame clonotypes and omits some of them. This table holds 68,000 or so clones, roughly 90% found once. Sequencing used CD4+ or CD8+ T cells sorted from blood, obtained in a trial of the OX40 agonist ivuxolimab. The receptors here all came from an adult with an advanced solid tumor such as melanoma, head and neck, liver or kidney cancer.

This clone was detected once. The chain employs TRBV30 and TRBJ1-1; a weak D match, TRBD1 (5 bases). Germline CDR1 and CDR2: GTSNPN and SVGIG (reference sequence). Trimming took 7 bases from V and 9 from J, leaving 18 bases between them. This CDR3 is 12 amino acids long. The CDR3 sequence: CAYSGALDQAFF. CDR3 in DNA: TGTGCCTACTCTGGGGCCTTAGATCAAGCTTTCTTT.

This clone was seen only once. This chain connects TRBV18 to TRBJ2-1, with 10 bases fitting TRBD1. Germline V gene data show CDR1 as KGHSH and CDR2 as LQKENI. The CDR3 loop spans 16 amino acids. V lost 5 bases, J lost 4 bases, and 8 bases stayed unmatched. The CDR3 here is CASSTRTGGAYNEQFF. CDR3 nucleotides: TGTGCCAGCTCAACCCGGACAGGGGGAGCTTACAATGAGCAGTTCTTC.

The sample holds a few counts of this clone. This chain uses TRBV7-9 with TRBJ1-2; D is ambiguous. This CDR3 region has 15 residues. Trimming removed 6 bases at V and 3 bases at J, with 17 bases between. Germline V gene data show CDR1 as SEHNR and CDR2 as FQNEAQ (reference sequence). The CDR3 DNA reads TGTGCCAGCAGGAGAACCGGAAGCCAAGACTATGGCTACACCTTC. Translating gives CASRRTGSQDYGYTF.

This chain connects TRBV6-5 to TRBJ2-5; D ambiguous. V lost 4 bases and J lost 5, with 5 bases in between. The CDR3 length is 11 residues. Germline-derived CDR1 and CDR2 are MNHEY and SVGAGI. The CDR3: CASSWRETQYF. DNA of the CDR3: TGTGCCAGCAGTTGGCGGGAGACCCAGTACTTC.

This rearrangement joins TRBV2 to TRBJ1-2; D remains unclear. The germline V gene has CDR1 SNHLY and CDR2 FYNNEI. This CDR3 is 14 amino acids long. Between the trimmed V and J ends, which lost 3 bases and 0 bases, there was a span of 8 bases. CDR3 nucleotides: TGTGCCAGCAGTGACAGGAGAGCTAACTATGGCTACACCTTC. Translating gives CASSDRRANYGYTF. Full variable domain (outside the CDR3, taken from reference TRBV2 and TRBJ1-2): EPEVTQTPSHQVTQMGQEVILRCVPISNHLYFYWYRQILGQKVEFLVSFYNNEISEKSEIFDDQFSVERPDGSNFTLKIRSTKLEDSAMYFCASSDRRANYGYTFGSGTRLTVV.

This clone was seen only a few times. J is TRBJ1-1 and V is TRBV10-3; D is uncertain. CDR1 and CDR2 from the germline V gene are ENHRY and SYGVKD. Trimming removed 6 bases from V and 7 bases from J, with 12 bases in between. The CDR3 contains 12 residues. CDR3 residues: CAIRAGSGEAFF. CDR3 coding DNA: TGTGCCATCAGGGCGGGGTCGGGTGAAGCTTTCTTT.

The rearrangement joins TRBV6-6 to TRBJ1-6, with D perhaps TRBD1 (6 bases). V was clipped by 10 bases and J by 6 bases, with 19 bases between them. CDR3 length: 15 amino acids. From germline, CDR1 is MNHNY and CDR2 SVGAGI (reference sequence). For the CDR3, the DNA is TGTGCCACGCGGCCGGGGGGGACAATTAATTCACCCCTCCACTTT. The encoded protein is CATRPGGTINSPLHF.

V is TRBV18 and J is TRBJ1-1, with 8 nucleotides matching TRBD1. There are 15 residues in the CDR3. The trim removed 6 bases at V and 5 bases at J, leaving 11 bases unmatched. CDR1 KGHSH and CDR2 LQKENI come from the germline V gene. DNA of the CDR3: TGTGCCAGCTCGCACTCGACAGGGGCGGTGACTGAAGCTTTCTTT. Residues: CASSHSTGAVTEAFF.

The chain joins TRBV7-2 to TRBJ2-3, with 10 bases matching TRBD2. The CDR3 consists of 16 residues. CDR1 SGHTA and CDR2 FQGNSA come from the germline V gene. J was trimmed by 4 bases and V by 1 base; bases with no gene match: 5. Written as DNA, the CDR3 is TGTGCCAGCAGCTTAGGGCTAGCGGGGGCCTCAGATACGCAGTATTTT. It specifies CASSLGLAGASDTQYF.

This rearrangement joins TRBV28 to TRBJ2-7, with D unclear. The length of the CDR3 is 12 residues. The germline V gene encodes CDR1 MDHEN and CDR2 SYDVKM. V dropped 6 bases and J dropped 7 bases, with 13 bases sitting between them. In DNA form, the CDR3 reads TGTGCCAGCAGGACACCTCTGGGGGAGCAGTACTTC. Protein: CASRTPLGEQYF.

V is TRBV5-1 and J is TRBJ2-2; 7 bases are shared with TRBD1. This CDR3 has 15 amino acids. CDR1 is SGHRS and CDR2 is YFSETQ in the germline V gene. Trimming removed 0 bases from V and 6 bases from J; junction bases left unmatched: 5. CDR3 residues: CASSLDSTGSGELFF. CDR3 DNA sequence: TGCGCCAGCAGCTTGGACTCGACAGGGTCCGGGGAGCTGTTTTTT.

The chain combines TRBV6-5 with TRBJ1-1; 9 nucleotides line up with TRBD1. This CDR3 spans 13 amino acids. The V gene end was trimmed by 8 bases and the J gene end by 7 bases; junction bases not matched to a gene: 8. Germline V gives CDR1 MNHEY, CDR2 SVGAGI. Here the CDR3 DNA reads TGTGCCAGCGGCGGGACAGGGCGGGGTGAAGCTTTCTTT. Translated, it gives CASGGTGRGEAFF.

This chain joins TRBV6-6 and TRBJ1-1, with D maybe TRBD1 (6 bases). Between the trimmed V and J ends, which lost 3 bases and 5 bases, there was a span of 16 bases. The CDR3 is 15 amino acids. CDR1 and CDR2 from the germline V gene are MNHNY and SVGAGI (reference sequence). In DNA form, the CDR3 reads TGTGCCAGCAGTTATTACAGGGAATTACAGACTGAAGCTTTCTTT. Amino acid sequence: CASSYYRELQTEAFF.

The chain has TRBV7-9 and TRBJ1-2, with TRBD1 identical over 9 bases. Germline V gene data show CDR1 as SEHNR and CDR2 as FQNEAQ (reference sequence). The CDR3 length is 15 residues. Trimming took 1 base from V and 8 from J; bases not matched to a gene: 8. CDR3 bases: TGTGCCAGCAGCTTAGACGGGACAGGGAGACGAGGCTACACCTTC. Its protein is CASSLDGTGRRGYTF.

CDR3 DNA: TGTGCCAGCAGTCTTAGCGGGGGGGGAACCTACGAGCAGTACTTC. Translating it yields CASSLSGGGTYEQYF. The chain combines TRBV6-5 with TRBJ2-7; 11 positions match TRBD2. Germline loops: CDR1 MNHEY, CDR2 SVGAGI. This CDR3 spans 15 amino acids. The V gene end was trimmed by 5 bases and the J gene end by 2 bases; junction bases not matched to a gene: 5.

The CDR3, as DNA: TGCGCCAGCAGCCCAGGGGGGTTAGAGACCCAGTACTTC. Translated: CASSPGGLETQYF. The chain employs TRBV5-1 and TRBJ2-5, with D possibly TRBD1 on 7 matching bases. Germline V lookup: CDR1 SGHRS, CDR2 YFSETQ. Trimming took off 4 bases at V and 4 bases at J, with 11 bases between the two ends. CDR3 length: 13 residues.